This TCR beta chain came from a study of CD8 T cells in ankylosing spondylitis. Study-level results: Roughly 8 highly homologous variants made up a TCR beta motif, and this motif appeared characteristic of ankylosing spondylitis blood. Disease-linked clones were reportedly significantly enriched in matched ankylosing spondylitis synovial fluid. In synovial fluid and blood from reactive arthritis, some motif variants were previously reported.

Quantitative 5'-RACE was performed with molecular barcodes, and it yielded the TCR beta libraries. A single record per CDR3 protein comes from TCRdb applying MiXCR to the 5' RACE reads. The sample records around 220,000 distinct CDR3 sequences, roughly a tenth being singletons. This clonotype has more than one count but fewer than ten. The antigen is not known. The V end lost 5 bases, the J end lost 4 bases, and 8 bases lay between the germline ends. Germline assignment: CDR1 MDHEN and CDR2 SYDVKM. The CDR3 has 12 amino acids. The clonotype originates from a male donor with ankylosing spondylitis or in good health (not recorded which). The V call is TRBV28, the J call TRBJ1-2; D unclear. The sample comprised blood, either unsorted or a sorted T cell fraction (not recorded which). In DNA, the CDR3 is TGTGCCAGCAGTACAGCCCCCTATGGCTACACCTTC. This codes for CASSTAPYGYTF.